This T cell receptor delta chain was profiled in a study of γδ T cells in repeated Plasmodium falciparum infection. TCRdb applied CATT to the multiplex PCR reads for clone calling. The sample has 75,000 to 95,000 delta-chain clones, over 0.9% seen once. Bulk repertoires came from Vgamma9/Vdelta2+ or Vdelta2-negative gammadelta T cells flow-sorted from PBMC. Study-wide points: In Vdelta2-negative, largely Vdelta1+, gammadelta repertoires, repeated controlled infections appeared to drive clonal selection waves.

About this clone itself: Its antigen is not known. A read error likely explains this, since a far larger clone differs by one base. Other DNA sequences in this sample translate to the same CDR3.

The CDR3 contains 13 residues. V was shortened by 8 bases and J by 0 bases, with 12 bases between the two germline ends. The germline CDR1 and CDR2 sequences are GEAIGNYY and EKD. The specimen was gamma-delta T cells from blood. The chain is built from TRDV2 and TRDJ1; TRDD3 might be the D (5 bases). This TCR came from a pool of human donors (malaria-infected and uninfected, not separated). The CDR3 DNA follows: TGTGCCTACCTTGGGGAGAACACCGATAAACTCATCTTT. This sequence encodes CAYLGENTDKLIF.